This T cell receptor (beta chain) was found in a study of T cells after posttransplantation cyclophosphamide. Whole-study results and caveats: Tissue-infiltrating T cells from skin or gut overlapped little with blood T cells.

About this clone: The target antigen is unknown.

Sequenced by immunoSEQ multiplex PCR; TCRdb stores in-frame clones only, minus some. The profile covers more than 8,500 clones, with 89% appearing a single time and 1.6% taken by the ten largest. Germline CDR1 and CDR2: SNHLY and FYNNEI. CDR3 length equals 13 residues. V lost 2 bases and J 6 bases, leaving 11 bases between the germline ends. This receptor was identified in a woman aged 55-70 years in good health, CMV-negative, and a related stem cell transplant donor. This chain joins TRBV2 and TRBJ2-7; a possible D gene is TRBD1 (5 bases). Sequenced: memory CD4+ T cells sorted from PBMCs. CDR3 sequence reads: CASSEQGKGEQYF. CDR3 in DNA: TGTGCCAGCAGTGAACAGGGAAAGGGCGAGCAGTACTTC.